What follows describes a single TCR beta chain. Its target is not known. Each cell subset's genomic DNA was divided evenly among several immunoSEQ plates. The repertoire was sequenced with immunoSEQ multiplex PCR; TCRdb's copy has only in-frame clones and lacks some. The sample lists about 1 million clones, around 76% occurring once. This sample stems from a study of shared clonotypes between healthy human individuals. Study details: The composition of the donors was a couple of women and a few men aged 18 to 49. A donor's plate count was three for CD4 naive and three for CD4 memory; CD8 naive had two and CD8 memory one. Study-level points and caveats: The represented genetic and exposure-history diversity was limited by the small number of donors.

The clonotype was recovered from a man aged 18 to 29 in good health. The sample was memory CD4+ T cells sorted from blood. Subset here: CD45RA-negative fraction.

The CDR3, as DNA: TGTGCCAGCACGCGTAGGTCCGGGACACCTCCCTACGAGCAGTACTTC. It codes for CASTRRSGTPPYEQYF. The genes are TRBV7-2 and TRBJ2-7; TRBD1 might be the D (6 bases). Deletions cut 7 bases from V and 2 bases from J, with 21 bases between. CDR3 length: 16 residues. CDR1 and CDR2 from the germline V gene are SGHTA and FQGNSA.